Following are 16 T cell receptor beta chains from one sample sequenced in a study of regulatory T cells in long-lasting Graves disease. Arm-PCR of CDR3 regions with iRepertoire HTBI primers generated TCR beta libraries. MiXCR, run by TCRdb on the multiplex PCR reads, gives a single entry per CDR3 protein. The data hold 420,000 or so distinct CDR3 sequences, with roughly 15% observed a single time. The time point here: newly diagnosed GD, antithyroid drugs for less than 3 months. Generation of the TCR library employed RNA extracted from PBMCs. The same sample was also studied in work on T cells in Graves' hyperthyroidism and ophthalmopathy.

The sequencing used peripheral blood mononuclear cells (PBMCs), collected at new diagnosis, from a patient treated with antithyroid drugs. Receptors were obtained from a woman aged 18-29 years with Graves disease.

This clonotype was seen many times. This sequence joins TRBV6-1 and TRBJ2-7, with unresolved D. Germline CDR1 reads MNHNS; CDR2 reads SASEGT. The V end lost 7 bases, the J end lost 2 bases, and 30 bases lay between the germline ends. The CDR3 is 19 amino acids. In nucleotides, the CDR3 is TGTGCCAGCAAGCGAATCTTCCTGGTAGCAAACCACCCCGCCTACGAGCAGTACTTC. Translated: CASKRIFLVANHPAYEQYF.

The DNA for the CDR3 is TGTGCCAGCAGACAAAACCACGAGCAGTACTTC. Translating it yields CASRQNHEQYF. This chain connects TRBV28 to TRBJ2-7; no clear D gene. The CDR3 contains 11 residues. V lost 6 bases, J lost 5 bases, and 8 bases lay in between. The germline V gene encodes CDR1 MDHEN and CDR2 SYDVKM.

This CDR3 reads CASERGQWSEQFF. The CDR3 DNA follows: TGTGCCAGTGAGAGGGGGCAATGGAGTGAGCAGTTCTTC. J is TRBJ2-1 and V is TRBV19; 7 positions match TRBD1. Germline-derived CDR1 and CDR2 are LNHDA and SQIVND (reference sequence). The V segment lost 8 bases and the J segment 9 bases; nucleotides outside the gene matches: 10. The CDR3 consists of 13 residues.

The chain links TRBV20-1 to TRBJ2-1; TRBD1 matches 11 bases. The CDR3 contains 17 residues. Germline assignment: CDR1 DFQATT and CDR2 SNEGSKA (reference sequence). Trimming removed 5 bases from V and 8 bases from J; junction bases left unmatched: 17. Here the CDR3 reads CSARTGGLGFGDDEQFF. CDR3 in DNA: TGCAGTGCTCGGACAGGGGGCCTGGGATTCGGCGATGATGAGCAGTTCTTC.

The chain couples TRBV6-1 to TRBJ2-2, with D possibly being TRBD1 (6 bases). The CDR3 length is 11 residues. The germline V gene has CDR1 MNHNS and CDR2 SASEGT. V was pared by 8 bases and J by 7 bases, with 8 bases between. The CDR3 DNA follows: TGTGCCAGCTCAGGGGTCGGGGAGCTGTTTTTT. As protein: CASSGVGELFF.

This clonotype was counted once. Only one base separates this from a far larger clonotype, so it likely reflects a read error. The rearrangement links TRBV27 to TRBJ2-1, with 8 bases lining up with TRBD2. CDR3 length: 17 amino acids. V lost 5 bases and J lost 12; bases outside the gene matches: 21. Germline V gives CDR1 MNHEY, CDR2 SMNVEV (reference sequence). CDR3 DNA sequence: TGTGCCAGCAGTGATTCGACTAGCGCGTACTTAGTCCGAGGGCAGTTCTTC. Translation: CASSDSTSAYLVRGQFF.

This clonotype was seen a single time. The CDR3 protein is CASSEVTYSTYEQYF. The CDR3, as DNA: TGTGCCAGCAGTGAAGTGACATACAGCACCTACGAGCAGTACTTC. The rearrangement uses TRBV6-1 and TRBJ2-7; D unresolved. CDR3 length equals 15 residues. The germline gives CDR1 MNHNS, CDR2 SASEGT. The V and J ends lost 1 base and 2 bases respectively, with 12 bases between them.

A note on this clonotype: Just one base apart from a much larger clone, this may be a read error. The chain employs TRBV12-3 or TRBV12-4 and TRBJ2-7; 7 bases agree with TRBD1. V was clipped by 4 bases and J by 6 bases; unmatched bases: 6. This CDR3 is built from 13 residues. The CDR3 nucleotides read TGTGCCAGCAGTTCGAGGGGGCAGGGCGAGCAGTACTTC. Amino acid sequence: CASSSRGQGEQYF.

The chain recombines TRBV30 with TRBJ1-5; 9 bases fit TRBD1. With V trimmed by 2 bases and J by 6 bases, 5 bases remained unmatched. This CDR3 region has 14 residues. Germline V gene lookup returns CDR1 GTSNPN and CDR2 SVGIG (reference sequence). The CDR3 nucleotides are TGTGCCTGGAGTAGGACAGGGGTTATTCAGCCCCAGCATTTT. Protein: CAWSRTGVIQPQHF.

The V gene is TRBV5-1, the J gene TRBJ1-4, with 8 bases fitting TRBD1. The CDR3 runs to 14 residues. Germline values: CDR1 SGHRS, CDR2 YFSETQ. The V and J ends lost 3 bases and 7 bases, in that order; junction bases with no gene match: 5. The chain's CDR3 is CASSSGQGFEKLFF. The CDR3, as DNA: TGCGCCAGCAGCTCCGGACAGGGTTTTGAAAAACTGTTTTTT.

Comment on this clonotype: A much larger clone is a single base away; this may be a read error. The rearrangement uses TRBV6-9 and TRBJ2-5; 9 positions match TRBD2. The CDR3 loop spans 16 amino acids. Per the germline V gene, CDR1 is MNHGY and CDR2 is SVAAGI. V shed 4 bases, J shed 9 bases, and the junction held 15 bases outside the gene matches. CDR3 DNA: TGTGCCAGCAGTTCCCTCTGGGATGCGGGAGGGAAGTCCCAGTACTTC. Translated: CASSSLWDAGGKSQYF.

This clonotype was seen repeatedly, ten times or more. V usage is TRBV15 and J usage is TRBJ1-2; 10 bases are shared with TRBD1. Germline lookup yields CDR1 LNHNV and CDR2 YYDKDF (reference sequence). J was trimmed by 5 bases and V by 2 bases; bases with no gene match: 5. The CDR3 has 15 residues. The CDR3 DNA reads TGTGCCACCAGCAGAAGACAGGGGGCTGGTTATGGCTACACCTTC. Its translation is CATSRRQGAGYGYTF.

This clonotype was seen at least ten times. V is TRBV28 and J is TRBJ2-5, with D possibly TRBD2 on 6 matching bases. Germline lookup yields CDR1 MDHEN and CDR2 SYDVKM. The length of the CDR3 is 15 residues. V was pared by 5 bases and J by 5 bases, with 18 bases between. For the CDR3, the DNA is TGTGCCAGCAGTATCAACTCAGGGAGGAGGGAGACCCAGTACTTC. Translating gives CASSINSGRRETQYF. Full variable domain (remainder filled in from reference TRBV28 and TRBJ2-5): DVKVTQSSRYLVKRTGEKVFLECVQDMDHENMFWYRQDPGLGLRLIYFSYDVKMKEKGDIPEGYSVSREKKERFSLILESASTNQTSMYLCASSINSGRRETQYFGPGTRLLVL.

This clonotype was seen a handful of times. The chain links TRBV6-2 or TRBV6-3 to TRBJ2-5; 8 bases align to TRBD2. Germline-derived CDR1 and CDR2 are MNHEY and SVGEGT. The CDR3 loop spans 16 amino acids. With V trimmed by 5 bases and J by 0 bases, 8 bases remained unmatched. The CDR3 bases are TGTGCCAGCAGTACATACTCGGGGGGGGACCAAGAGACCCAGTACTTC. Translating it yields CASSTYSGGDQETQYF.

In its sample, this clonotype was seen many times. The chain recombines TRBV29-1 with TRBJ2-1; 9 nucleotides match TRBD2. Germline lookup yields CDR1 SQVTM and CDR2 ANQGSEA. This CDR3 comprises 16 residues. The trim removed 0 bases at V and 4 bases at J, leaving 7 bases unmatched. In DNA, the CDR3 is TGCAGCGTTGAAGATCCTAAGCGGGAGGTATACAATGAGCAGTTCTTC. Translation: CSVEDPKREVYNEQFF.

This clonotype was observed many times. This chain links TRBV24-1 with TRBJ2-1, with 7 bases identical to TRBD1. The CDR3 consists of 18 residues. Trimming at V came to 4 bases and at J to 0 bases, leaving 11 bases not matched to a gene. Germline CDR1 and CDR2: KGHDR and SFDVKD. The CDR3 nucleotides are TGTGCCACCAGTGACGTGGGGACAGCCTGGAGCTCCTACAATGAGCAGTTCTTC. Its protein is CATSDVGTAWSSYNEQFF.